The next 25 T cell receptor beta chains were all read from a single sample in a study of CD8+ T cells in alopecia areata. Extracted RNA was reverse transcribed into cDNA, the sequencing template. TCRdb's copy holds only in-frame clones and misses some; the assay was immunoSEQ multiplex PCR. Here the sample spans fewer than 250,000 clones, around 60% being singletons. Treatment: oral pan-JAK inhibitor, 5-10 mg twice daily. Sequencing was performed on CD4+ T cells sorted from blood, taken at week 4, from a patient treated with tofacitinib. The receptors come from a human donor with alopecia areata.

This clone was counted between two and nine times. The chain is built from TRBV5-1 and TRBJ2-5, with 7 bases identical to TRBD1. The CDR3 sequence is 14 residues long. V was pared by 4 bases and J by 1 base, with 4 bases of the junction left unmatched. Germline CDR1 and CDR2: SGHRS and YFSETQ. In nucleotides, the CDR3 is TGCGCCAGCAGCCCCACAGGGGCCCAAGAGACCCAGTACTTC. This translates into CASSPTGAQETQYF. The variable domain in full, with the rest retrieved from reference TRBV5-1 and TRBJ2-5, is KAGVTQTPRYLIKTRGQQVTLSCSPISGHRSVSWYQQTPGQGLQFLFEYFSETQRNKGNFPGRFSGRQFSNSRSEMNVSTLELGDSALYLCASSPTGAQETQYFGPGTRLLVL.

V usage is TRBV5-4 and J usage is TRBJ2-5; 7 nucleotides agree with TRBD1. V lost 3 bases, J lost 6 bases, and 2 bases stayed unmatched. Germline V gene sequence: CDR1 SGHNT, CDR2 YYREEE (reference sequence). The CDR3 totals 12 residues. The CDR3 DNA reads as TGTGCCAGCAGCTACAGGGGACAGACCCAGTACTTC. Amino acid sequence: CASSYRGQTQYF. Based on the CDR3 plus reference TRBV5-4 and TRBJ2-5, the full variable domain is ETGVTQSPTHLIKTRGQQVTLRCSSQSGHNTVSWYQQALGQGPQFIFQYYREEENGRGNFPPRFSGLQFPNYSSELNVNALELDDSALYLCASSYRGQTQYFGPGTRLLVL.

The chain joins TRBV5-1 to TRBJ2-5; no firm D call. CDR1 is SGHRS and CDR2 is YFSETQ in the germline V gene. Trimming pared 3 bases from V and 0 bases from J, leaving 9 bases between. This CDR3 has 14 residues. CDR3 region: CASSSRVDQETQYF. The CDR3 nucleotides are TGCGCCAGCAGCTCTCGAGTAGACCAAGAGACCCAGTACTTC.

The rearrangement links TRBV4-3 to TRBJ1-2, with D possibly being TRBD1 (6 bases). Germline CDR1 LGHNA, CDR2 YSLEER. CDR3 length equals 15 residues. The germline V and J ends were trimmed by 0 bases and 7 bases, with 15 bases remaining between them. The CDR3 here is CASSQEGRGYAGYTF. The CDR3 coding sequence is TGCGCCAGCAGCCAAGAAGGCAGGGGATACGCTGGCTACACCTTC.

The rearrangement links TRBV11-2 to TRBJ2-5; TRBD2 matches 8 bases. This CDR3 spans 15 amino acids. Germline assignment: CDR1 SGHAT and CDR2 FQNNGV. Trimming at V came to 6 bases and at J to 1 base, leaving 7 bases not matched to a gene. CDR3 in amino acids: CASRAIAGTQETQYF. The DNA for the CDR3 is TGTGCCAGCAGAGCTATAGCGGGGACCCAAGAGACCCAGTACTTC.

V is TRBV19 and J is TRBJ2-2; D might be TRBD2 (6 bases). The CDR3 has 12 residues. Germline assignment: CDR1 LNHDA and CDR2 SQIVND (reference sequence). The V gene lost 5 bases and the J gene lost 5 bases, with 6 bases spanning the gap. CDR3 DNA: TGTGCCAGTAGTGCGGGAACCGGGGAGCTGTTTTTT. This encodes CASSAGTGELFF.

Here the CDR3 DNA reads TGTGCCAGCAGCTTAACGGGACTAGCCCACGAGCAGTACTTC. This codes for CASSLTGLAHEQYF. The chain recombines TRBV7-3 with TRBJ2-7; 9 nucleotides match TRBD2. This CDR3 spans 14 amino acids. V was pared by 0 bases and J by 5 bases, with 2 bases of the junction left unmatched. Germline assignment: CDR1 SGHTA and CDR2 FQGTGA.

The V and J genes are TRBV11-2 and TRBJ1-2, with D maybe TRBD1 (6 bases). Trimming stripped 5 bases from V and 0 bases from J, with 16 bases between. CDR1 and CDR2 (germline): SGHAT, FQNNGV. The CDR3 spans 16 residues. CDR3 nucleotides: TGTGCCAGCAGCCCAGCCCGACAGGCGGCTAACTATGGCTACACCTTC. Residues: CASSPARQAANYGYTF.

This clone occurred a few times. The rearrangement links TRBV29-1 to TRBJ2-2, with 7 bases fitting TRBD1. The germline V gene has CDR1 SQVTM and CDR2 ANQGSEA. After removal of 5 bases from V and 2 bases from J, the junction contained 5 bases not matched to a gene. This CDR3 contains 14 residues. The CDR3 region is CSVRNRGNTGELFF. CDR3 nucleotide sequence: TGCAGCGTTCGGAACAGGGGCAACACCGGGGAGCTGTTTTTT.

The rearrangement links TRBV11-1 to TRBJ1-4, with 7 nucleotides matching TRBD1. Trimming cost V 5 bases and J 8 bases; bases outside gene matches: 5. The CDR3 covers 13 residues. Germline V gene sequence: CDR1 SGHAT, CDR2 FQDESV (reference sequence). The CDR3 coding sequence is TGTGCCAGCAGCAAGCGACAGGGCGAAAAACTGTTTTTT. It encodes CASSKRQGEKLFF.

In this sample, this clone turned up a few times. The rearrangement uses TRBV20-1 and TRBJ2-5; D remains ambiguous. From germline, CDR1 is DFQATT and CDR2 SNEGSKA (reference sequence). With 6 bases removed from V and 7 bases from J, the gap between germline ends came to 12 bases. The CDR3 is 11 amino acids. In nucleotides, the CDR3 is TGCAGTGCGACCCCCCCTAGGACCCAGTACTTC. Translated, it gives CSATPPRTQYF.

This clone has more than one count but fewer than ten. The chain recombines TRBV29-1 with TRBJ1-1; D is unclear. There are 13 residues in the CDR3. The germline V gene has CDR1 SQVTM and CDR2 ANQGSEA. V gave up 1 base and J gave up 1 base, with 7 bases separating them. The CDR3 protein is CSVEAQTNTEAFF. The CDR3 nucleotides read TGCAGCGTTGAAGCTCAGACGAACACTGAAGCTTTCTTT.

V gene TRBV7-2 combines with J gene TRBJ2-4; D not resolved. This CDR3 contains 14 residues. CDR1 and CDR2 (germline): SGHTA, FQGNSA. Trimming pared 8 bases from V and 0 bases from J, leaving 11 bases between. The CDR3 coding sequence is TGTGCCAGCGGAAAATCAGAAGCCAAAAACATTCAGTACTTC. Amino acids: CASGKSEAKNIQYF.

The gene calls are TRBV30 and TRBJ1-2; no clear D. V was shortened by 4 bases and J by 10 bases, with 10 bases between the two germline ends. The V gene's germline CDR1 is GTSNPN and CDR2 SVGIG (reference sequence). This CDR3 contains 10 residues. CDR3 region: CAWNPQAYTF. CDR3 bases: TGTGCCTGGAATCCCCAAGCCTACACCTTC.

This clone was seen more than once but under ten times. This chain connects TRBV29-1 to TRBJ2-7; 10 positions match TRBD2. Germline V gene lookup returns CDR1 SQVTM and CDR2 ANQGSEA. The CDR3 extends over 15 amino acids. Trimming at V came to 7 bases and at J to 7 bases, leaving 16 bases not matched to a gene. CDR3 nucleotide sequence: TGCAGCGCCGGACCTAGGCTAGCGGGAGTAGGAGAGCAGTACTTC. Translation gives CSAGPRLAGVGEQYF.

This clone was found a few times. The chain carries TRBV4-3 and TRBJ2-7, with D possibly being TRBD1 (5 bases). Germline lookup yields CDR1 LGHNA and CDR2 YSLEER. This CDR3 comprises 14 residues. The V end was cut by 4 bases, the J end by 7 bases, with 17 bases between. This CDR3 reads CASSPSQGGREQYF. CDR3 DNA sequence: TGCGCCAGCAGCCCCTCCCAGGGCGGCCGGGAGCAGTACTTC.

This clone was observed a handful of times. The genes are TRBV5-6 and TRBJ2-2; D unclear. Germline-derived CDR1 and CDR2 are SGHDT and YYEEEE. CDR3 length: 14 residues. Trimming took off 2 bases at V and 6 bases at J, with 11 bases between the two ends. The CDR3 reads CASSFRRVPGELFF. The CDR3 coding sequence is TGTGCCAGCAGCTTTCGTAGGGTACCCGGGGAGCTGTTTTTT.

This clone was detected once. The genes are TRBV11-2 and TRBJ2-4, with D unresolved. Trimming took off 7 bases at V and 0 bases at J, with 13 bases between the two ends. The CDR3 has 15 amino acids. Germline CDR1 and CDR2: SGHAT and FQNNGV. DNA for the CDR3: TGTGCCAGCACCGACCTAAGGCTAGCCAAAAACATTCAGTACTTC. Its translation is CASTDLRLAKNIQYF.

The chain links TRBV29-1 to TRBJ2-2, with D possibly being TRBD1 or TRBD2 (5 bases each). The V and J ends lost 6 bases and 6 bases respectively, with 8 bases between them. Per the germline V gene, CDR1 is SQVTM and CDR2 is ANQGSEA. The CDR3 spans 11 residues. CDR3 nucleotide sequence: TGCAGCGTGAGGGGCGCCGGGGAGCTGTTTTTT. Its protein product is CSVRGAGELFF.

This sequence joins TRBV29-1 and TRBJ2-5; 7 bases map to TRBD1. The germline gives CDR1 SQVTM, CDR2 ANQGSEA. CDR3 size: 13 residues. The trim removed 8 bases at V and 5 bases at J, leaving 11 bases unmatched. This CDR3 reads CSTRKGAAETQYF. In DNA form, the CDR3 reads TGCAGCACCCGGAAGGGGGCCGCTGAGACCCAGTACTTC.

This chain connects TRBV29-1 to TRBJ2-3, with TRBD1 identical over 9 bases. The length of the CDR3 is 15 residues. Germline-derived CDR1 and CDR2 are SQVTM and ANQGSEA. V lost 4 bases, J lost 5 bases, and 10 bases stayed unmatched. The CDR3 nucleotides are TGCAGCGTTGTTGGACAGGGGCTCGGGTTAGATACGCAGTATTTT. The encoded protein is CSVVGQGLGLDTQYF.

This clone was recorded only once. The chain joins TRBV10-3 to TRBJ1-1, with D hard to call. The CDR3 is 17 amino acids. Germline assignment: CDR1 ENHRY and CDR2 SYGVKD. V gave up 4 bases and J gave up 1 base, with 19 bases separating them. In DNA, the CDR3 is TGTGCCATCAGTGGTTCCCGCCGAGAGGAGCGGAACACTGAAGCTTTCTTT. Residues: CAISGSRREERNTEAFF.

The V gene is TRBV5-4, the J gene TRBJ2-5, with D maybe TRBD2 (5 bases). Germline V gene data show CDR1 as SGHNT and CDR2 as YYREEE (reference sequence). The V end was cut by 2 bases, the J end by 4 bases, with 12 bases between. CDR3 size: 14 residues. The CDR3 bases are TGTGCCAGCAGCTTCCTTACTAGTCGAGAGACCCAGTACTTC. This gives the protein CASSFLTSRETQYF.

This rearrangement joins TRBV15 to TRBJ2-5; D might be TRBD1 (5 bases). The DNA end is a closer match to TRBJ2-7, so the J assignment may be wrong. This CDR3 has 13 amino acids. Germline lookup yields CDR1 LNHNV and CDR2 YYDKDF (reference sequence). Written as DNA, the CDR3 is TGTGCCACCAGCAGAGAAAGACAGTCCGAGCAGTACTTC. This sequence encodes CATSRERQSEQYF.

J is TRBJ2-1 and V is TRBV25-1; TRBD1 is a possible D gene (5 bases). The germline gives CDR1 MGHDK, CDR2 SYGVNS. There are 14 residues in the CDR3. Trimming left V 9 bases short and J 5 bases short, with 17 bases between. The CDR3 loop is CARSQAGLDNEQFF. In nucleotides, the CDR3 is TGTGCCAGAAGTCAGGCAGGGTTGGACAATGAGCAGTTCTTC.